This passage covers 24 T cell receptor beta chains from one sample sequenced in a study of regulatory T cells in long-lasting Graves disease. Arm-PCR of CDR3 regions with iRepertoire HTBI primers generated TCR beta libraries. TCRdb processed the multiplex PCR reads anew with MiXCR; each CDR3 protein has one entry. The sample lists 300,000 to 350,000 distinct CDR3 sequences; around a fifth were seen once. Time point indicated: persistent/refractory GD, antithyroid drugs over 5 years with positive TRAb. PBMCs were the source of the RNA used for TCR sequencing. The sequencing here drew on peripheral blood mononuclear cells (PBMCs), taken when the disease was refractory, from a patient treated with antithyroid drugs. Receptor source: a female donor with Graves disease.

The V gene is TRBV19, the J gene TRBJ1-5, with a possible D match to TRBD1 (5 bases). The CDR3 covers 15 residues. The germline CDR1 and CDR2 sequences are LNHDA and SQIVND (reference sequence). Trimming took off 3 bases at V and 1 base at J, with 10 bases between the two ends. The CDR3 is CASSMQGLSNQPQHF. The CDR3 region has the DNA TGTGCCAGTAGTATGCAGGGATTGAGCAATCAGCCCCAGCATTTT. Full variable domain (remainder filled in from reference TRBV19 and TRBJ1-5): DGGITQSPKYLFRKEGQNVTLSCEQNLNHDAMYWYRQDPGQGLRLIYYSQIVNDFQKGDIAEGYSVSREKKESFPLTVTSAQKNPTAFYLCASSMQGLSNQPQHFGDGTRLSIL.

This clonotype was seen more than once but under ten times. V usage is TRBV10-2 and J usage is TRBJ1-2; no reliable D call. The CDR3 covers 11 residues. Germline V CDR1 and CDR2: WSHSY, SAAADI. The germline V and J ends were trimmed by 8 bases and 7 bases, with 11 bases remaining between them. CDR3 nucleotides: TGCGCCAGCCACAAGACGGGTGGCTACACCTTC. Amino acid sequence: CASHKTGGYTF.

The chain carries TRBV11-1 and TRBJ2-1; TRBD2 agrees at 13 bases. The CDR3 has 16 residues. CDR1 is SGHAT, CDR2 FQDESV, per germline (reference sequence). Germline trimming cut 5 bases from V and 3 bases from J; bases unmatched to any gene: 4. The CDR3 sequence: CASSQRLAGGYNEQFF. CDR3 bases: TGTGCCAGCAGCCAACGACTAGCGGGGGGCTACAATGAGCAGTTCTTC.

This clonotype was observed at least ten times. V is TRBV27 and J is TRBJ2-6, with D perhaps matching TRBD2 (7 bases). The CDR3 covers 16 residues. The ends were cut back, 2 bases at V and 2 bases at J, with 10 bases in the middle. Looked up from germline, CDR1 is MNHEY and CDR2 is SMNVEV (reference sequence). CDR3 amino acids: CASSLGRGTGANVLTF. DNA of the CDR3: TGTGCCAGCAGTTTAGGGAGGGGGACTGGGGCCAACGTCCTGACTTTC.

V and J are TRBV4-1 and TRBJ2-7, with D perhaps given as TRBD1 or TRBD2 (6 bases each). Trimming took 4 bases from V and 6 from J, leaving 19 bases between them. Germline assignment: CDR1 MGHRA and CDR2 YSYEKL. The CDR3 loop spans 15 amino acids. The CDR3 loop reads CASSRIHREAAEQYF. The DNA for the CDR3 is TGCGCCAGCAGCCGCATCCACAGGGAGGCTGCCGAGCAGTACTTC.

Concerning this clonotype: This clone may be a read error of a much larger clone one base away. J is TRBJ1-1 and V is TRBV27; D gene unclear. Germline loops: CDR1 MNHEY, CDR2 SMNVEV (reference sequence). Deletions cut 2 bases from V and 4 bases from J, with 14 bases between. This CDR3 has 15 amino acids. The CDR3 protein is CASSLDSRLSTEAFF. CDR3 bases: TGTGCCAGCAGTTTAGATTCACGGTTGAGCACTGAAGCTTTCTTT.

The chain employs TRBV9 and TRBJ2-7; D gene ambiguous. The CDR3 consists of 15 residues. Trimming took 4 bases from V and 0 from J, leaving 14 bases between them. Germline CDR1 SGDLS, CDR2 YYNGEE. CDR3 DNA: TGTGCCAGCAGCCCCACTGAACAGAGCTCCTACGAGCAGTACTTC. It encodes CASSPTEQSSYEQYF. The complete variable domain, with remaining parts taken from reference TRBV9 and TRBJ2-7, reads DSGVTQTPKHLITATGQRVTLRCSPRSGDLSVYWYQQSLDQGLQFLIQYYNGEERAKGNILERFSAQQFPDLHSELNLSSLELGDSALYFCASSPTEQSSYEQYFGPGTRLTVT.

The chain has TRBV2 and TRBJ2-1; 7 positions agree with TRBD1. V was clipped by 7 bases and J by 3 bases; unmatched bases: 9. The CDR3 extends over 15 amino acids. The germline gives CDR1 SNHLY, CDR2 FYNNEI. This chain's CDR3 is CASTGQALLYNEQFF. The CDR3 DNA is TGTGCCAGCACAGGACAGGCCCTCCTCTACAATGAGCAGTTCTTC.

This clonotype was seen ten or more times. In DNA, the CDR3 is TGTGCCAGCACCCCAGGGCCGCGGGGACGAGCCAAAAACATTCAGTACTTC. Residues: CASTPGPRGRAKNIQYF. The chain couples TRBV6-1 to TRBJ2-4; a possible D gene is TRBD2 (6 bases). From germline, CDR1 is MNHNS and CDR2 SASEGT. There are 17 residues in the CDR3. V lost 7 bases, J lost 0 bases, and 19 bases lay in between.

The table lists this clonotype with a few counts. The genes are TRBV11-1 and TRBJ2-7; TRBD2 aligns across 9 bases. CDR1 is SGHAT and CDR2 is FQDESV in the germline V gene (reference sequence). V lost 2 bases to trimming and J lost 4 bases; unmatched junction nucleotides: 3. CDR3 size: 14 residues. CDR3 sequence: CASSLIAGDYEQYF. For the CDR3, the DNA is TGTGCCAGCAGCTTAATAGCGGGGGATTACGAGCAGTACTTC.

The genes are TRBV6-9 and TRBJ2-2; 10 bases match TRBD1. The CDR3 consists of 16 residues. The germline V gene has CDR1 MNHGY and CDR2 SVAAGI. Trimming at V came to 3 bases and at J to 5 bases, leaving 6 bases not matched to a gene. The CDR3 nucleotides are TGTGCCAGCAGTTACCCAGGACAGGGGGTGACCGGGGAGCTGTTTTTT. Translation gives CASSYPGQGVTGELFF.

There are many counts of this clonotype. This chain links TRBV28 with TRBJ1-5; D possibly corresponds to TRBD1 (6 bases). The V end was cut by 7 bases, the J end by 5 bases, with 9 bases between. The CDR3 length is 12 residues. Germline assignment: CDR1 MDHEN and CDR2 SYDVKM. CDR3 bases: TGTGCCAGCACCCAGGGGTATCAGCCCCAGCATTTT. Its protein is CASTQGYQPQHF. The full variable domain, in which reference TRBV28 and TRBJ1-5 provide the parts outside the CDR3, is DVKVTQSSRYLVKRTGEKVFLECVQDMDHENMFWYRQDPGLGLRLIYFSYDVKMKEKGDIPEGYSVSREKKERFSLILESASTNQTSMYLCASTQGYQPQHFGDGTRLSIL.

This rearrangement joins TRBV3-1 to TRBJ1-5, with 8 bases aligning to TRBD1. The V and J ends lost 4 bases and 0 bases, in that order; junction bases with no gene match: 2. CDR1 is LGHDT, CDR2 YNNKEL, per germline (reference sequence). This CDR3 is built from 15 residues. CDR3 bases: TGTGCCAGCAGCCGGGGACAGGTTAGCAATCAGCCCCAGCATTTT. This codes for CASSRGQVSNQPQHF.

This clonotype showed up just a few times. The rearrangement uses TRBV10-1 and TRBJ1-1; unclear D gene. The V gene lost 6 bases and the J gene lost 3 bases, with 11 bases spanning the gap. This CDR3 spans 13 amino acids. Germline V gene sequence: CDR1 WNHNN, CDR2 SYGVQD (reference sequence). The CDR3 DNA reads TGCGCCAGCAGCCCGAAATTGGACACTGAAGCTTTCTTT. This encodes CASSPKLDTEAFF.

The chain uses TRBV27 and TRBJ2-3; 8 bases match TRBD2. J lost 0 bases, V lost 6 bases, and 8 bases had no gene match. The CDR3 length is 16 residues. Per germline, CDR1 MNHEY and CDR2 SMNVEV (reference sequence). The CDR3 loop reads CASRTLAVFSTDTQYF. CDR3 nucleotide sequence: TGTGCCAGCAGGACACTAGCGGTGTTTAGCACAGATACGCAGTATTTT.

The gene calls are TRBV4-3 and TRBJ1-2; D uncertain. With 5 bases removed from V and 3 bases from J, the gap between germline ends came to 16 bases. Germline values: CDR1 LGHNA, CDR2 YSLEER. The CDR3 consists of 15 residues. This CDR3 is CASSSRSGWDYGYTF. The CDR3 DNA sequence: TGCGCCAGCAGCTCCCGGAGCGGATGGGACTATGGCTACACCTTC.

In regard to this clonotype: A read error may explain this, as a much larger clone is one base away. This CDR3 is CATSDAYEQYF. In DNA, the CDR3 is TGTGCCACCAGTGATGCCTACGAGCAGTACTTC. J is TRBJ2-7 and V is TRBV24-1; D remains ambiguous. The ends were cut back, 3 bases at V and 2 bases at J, with 1 base in the middle. This CDR3 has 11 amino acids. Germline values: CDR1 KGHDR, CDR2 SFDVKD.

The sample holds many counts of this clonotype. The chain joins TRBV6-2 or TRBV6-3 to TRBJ1-5; D is undetermined. Germline assignment: CDR1 MNHEY and CDR2 SVGEGT. V lost 7 bases to trimming and J lost 1 base, with 11 bases between them. The CDR3 has 14 amino acids. The CDR3 DNA reads as TGTGCCAGCACTTTAGAGGACAGCAATCAGCCCCAGCATTTT. Translated, it gives CASTLEDSNQPQHF.

The chain has TRBV19 and TRBJ1-2, with 9 nucleotides matching TRBD1. The V segment lost 4 bases and the J segment 3 bases; nucleotides outside the gene matches: 6. In germline, CDR1 is LNHDA, CDR2 SQIVND (reference sequence). The CDR3 contains 15 residues. The CDR3 here is CASSKGQGTYYGYTF. Written as DNA, the CDR3 is TGTGCCAGTAGTAAGGGACAGGGTACTTACTATGGCTACACCTTC.

The chain employs TRBV7-6 and TRBJ1-1; D remains unclear. Germline CDR1 is SGHVS and CDR2 is FNYEAQ. The CDR3 runs to 15 residues. The germline V and J ends were trimmed by 4 bases and 1 base, with 13 bases remaining between them. The CDR3 nucleotides are TGTGCCAGCAGCTACCCCTTCGGCAGGAACACTGAAGCTTTCTTT. Protein: CASSYPFGRNTEAFF.

This clonotype was seen repeatedly, ten times or more. V gene TRBV5-6 combines with J gene TRBJ2-7; 10 bases line up with TRBD1. The CDR3 covers 14 residues. Germline V gene sequence: CDR1 SGHDT, CDR2 YYEEEE. Losses at the gene ends were 0 bases for V and 6 bases for J; bases not matched to a gene: 3. The CDR3 is CASSLGGTGVEQYF. The CDR3 nucleotides are TGTGCCAGCAGCTTGGGGGGGACAGGGGTCGAGCAGTACTTC.

This clonotype was detected many times. The V gene is TRBV13, the J gene TRBJ1-2; D perhaps matches TRBD1 (5 bases). Germline CDR1 and CDR2: PRHDT and FYEKMQ (reference sequence). The ends were cut back, 11 bases at V and 1 base at J, with 17 bases in the middle. The CDR3 extends over 14 amino acids. CDR3 residues: CAGSQGGVNYGYTF. The CDR3, as DNA: TGTGCCGGTTCCCAGGGCGGTGTTAACTATGGCTACACCTTC.

The V and J genes are TRBV5-1 and TRBJ2-2; D is perhaps TRBD1 (6 bases). The CDR3 is 15 residues long. Deletions cut 4 bases from V and 2 bases from J, with 12 bases between. Germline CDR1 is SGHRS and CDR2 is YFSETQ. The CDR3 sequence: CASSGNRVNTGELFF. CDR3 nucleotides: TGCGCCAGCAGCGGAAACAGGGTTAACACCGGGGAGCTGTTTTTT.

The chain couples TRBV5-1 to TRBJ2-5; 12 nucleotides line up with TRBD2. Trimming took 0 bases from V and 3 from J; bases not matched to a gene: 0. The CDR3 is 15 amino acids. The germline V gene has CDR1 SGHRS and CDR2 YFSETQ. The CDR3 nucleotides are TGCGCCAGCAGCTTGGGGACTAGCGGGGAAGAGACCCAGTACTTC. As protein: CASSLGTSGEETQYF.